Below, 7 T cell receptor beta chains from the same sample are listed, as sequenced in a study of cytomegalovirus exposure and HLA in healthy donors. The protocol was immunoSEQ multiplex PCR, while the TCRdb copy is restricted to in-frame clones and leaves out a portion. The repertoire holds around 70,000 clones, with nearly 95% as singletons. The sample consisted of PBMCs. All receptors derive from a man between 18 and 35 years old in good health and CMV-seropositive.

J is TRBJ2-1 and V is TRBV7-3; 13 positions match TRBD2. V was clipped by 10 bases and J by 7 bases; unmatched bases: 7. This CDR3 spans 14 amino acids. Per the germline V gene, CDR1 is SGHTA and CDR2 is FQGTGA. As DNA, the CDR3 is TGTGCCAACCCCACTAGCGGGAGGGCTAATGAGCAGTTCTTC. This translates into CANPTSGRANEQFF. The whole variable domain, remainder taken from reference TRBV7-3 and TRBJ2-1, is GAGVSQTPSNKVTEKGKYVELRCDPISGHTALYWYRQSLGQGPEFLIYFQGTGAADDSGLPNDRFFAVRPEGSVSTLKIQRTERGDSAVYLCANPTSGRANEQFFGPGTRLTVL.

The chain uses TRBV14 and TRBJ2-1, with 8 bases aligning to TRBD2. The germline gives CDR1 SGHDN, CDR2 FVKESK. Trimming took 5 bases from V and 5 from J; bases not matched to a gene: 8. The CDR3 has 15 amino acids. The CDR3 loop is CASSLRYSGNNEQFF. In nucleotides, the CDR3 is TGTGCCAGCAGCTTAAGATATAGCGGGAACAATGAGCAGTTCTTC.

This rearrangement joins TRBV28 to TRBJ2-7, with D unresolved. Deletions cut 2 bases from V and 2 bases from J, with 22 bases between. This CDR3 is built from 18 residues. CDR1 is MDHEN and CDR2 is SYDVKM in the germline V gene. This CDR3 is CASSLDLSAQTAPYEQYF. CDR3 nucleotides: TGTGCCAGCAGTTTAGATCTAAGCGCCCAAACGGCCCCCTACGAGCAGTACTTC.

The J gene is TRBJ1-2, the V gene TRBV28; D not certain. This CDR3 contains 15 residues. The germline V gene encodes CDR1 MDHEN and CDR2 SYDVKM. Trimming shortened V by 6 bases and J by 3 bases, and 17 bases separated the two germline ends. The chain's CDR3 is CASRFPQRGYYGYTF. CDR3 nucleotides: TGTGCCAGCAGGTTCCCCCAACGCGGCTACTATGGCTACACCTTC.

This sequence joins TRBV2 and TRBJ1-4; no clear D. The CDR3 length is 13 residues. The germline CDR1 and CDR2 sequences are SNHLY and FYNNEI. The V end lost 6 bases, the J end lost 3 bases, and 8 bases lay between the germline ends. The CDR3 DNA follows: TGTGCCAGCAGAAGTCAGTCTAATGAAAAACTGTTTTTT. Protein sequence: CASRSQSNEKLFF.

The chain joins TRBV28 to TRBJ1-2; no clear D gene. V was pared by 1 base and J by 4 bases, with 10 bases between. The V gene's germline CDR1 is MDHEN and CDR2 SYDVKM. The CDR3 covers 14 residues. The CDR3 reads CASSLSRGAYGYTF. The CDR3 DNA is TGTGCCAGCAGTTTATCTCGGGGAGCCTATGGCTACACCTTC.

This clone was observed a handful of times. This sample includes further DNA sequences coding for the same CDR3. V and J are TRBV7-2 and TRBJ2-7; 8 nucleotides agree with TRBD2. V was clipped by 5 bases and J by 1 base; unmatched bases: 4. There are 14 residues in the CDR3. Germline V lookup: CDR1 SGHTA, CDR2 FQGNSA. This CDR3 is CASSLTSGSYEQYF. CDR3 sequence (DNA): TGTGCCAGCAGCCTAACTAGCGGATCCTACGAGCAGTACTTC.